This TCR beta chain was identified during a study of T cell responses to AZD1222 COVID-19 vaccine. This clone was counted between two and nine times. Some clones are missing from TCRdb's copy, which holds only in-frame ones; the method was immunoSEQ multiplex PCR. The repertoire has some 180,000 clones, around nine tenths of them found once; the top ten carry approximately 4%. The CDR3 is 14 residues long. CDR1 and CDR2 (germline): SGHRS, YFSETQ. With 4 bases removed from V and 5 bases from J, the gap between germline ends came to 10 bases. This specimen was peripheral blood, taken 28 days after the second dose of the MenACWY control vaccine. The sequence was collected from an adult who received the MenACWY meningococcal vaccine as a control. This chain joins TRBV5-1 and TRBJ1-6; D not certain. This CDR3 is CASSPRMDNSPLHF. In DNA form, the CDR3 reads TGCGCCAGCAGCCCTCGGATGGATAATTCACCCCTCCACTTT.